These 18 T cell receptor beta chains originate from one sample sequenced in a study of T cell responses to AZD1222 COVID-19 vaccine. Clones were read by immunoSEQ multiplex PCR, and TCRdb kept only the in-frame ones, dropping some. The data hold about 180,000 clones, with more than 80% observed a single time. Sequences were derived from peripheral blood, sampled on day 0 of AZD1222 vaccination. The receptors were sampled from an adult in good health.

V is TRBV29-1 and J is TRBJ1-2; D uncertain. From germline, CDR1 is SQVTM and CDR2 ANQGSEA. Trimming removed 1 base from V and 8 bases from J, with 8 bases in between. CDR3 length: 11 residues. The CDR3 here is CSVEVRAGYTF. For the CDR3, the DNA is TGCAGCGTTGAAGTCCGGGCCGGCTACACCTTC.

This chain connects TRBV27 to TRBJ1-2, with TRBD1 identical over 11 bases. Per the germline V gene, CDR1 is MNHEY and CDR2 is SMNVEV (reference sequence). The ends lost 5 bases at V and 7 bases at J; junction bases unmatched: 9. The CDR3 covers 15 residues. The CDR3 is CASSSAGTGGPGYTF. The CDR3, as DNA: TGTGCCAGCAGTAGCGCCGGGACAGGGGGTCCTGGCTACACCTTC.

The CDR3 nucleotides read TGTGCCAGCAGCTCCGGCTTGGGGCCAGAGACCCAGTACTTC. As protein: CASSSGLGPETQYF. The rearrangement uses TRBV3-1 (or the pseudogene TRBV3-2) and TRBJ2-5; D possibly corresponds to TRBD1 (5 bases). CDR3 length: 14 amino acids. The V and J ends lost 5 bases and 4 bases respectively, with 14 bases between them. CDR1 is LGHDT and CDR2 is YNNKEL in the germline V gene (reference sequence).

The V call is TRBV7-9, the J call TRBJ2-7; D unclear. V dropped 3 bases and J dropped 5 bases, with 8 bases sitting between them. CDR3 length: 12 residues. Germline V lookup: CDR1 SEHNR, CDR2 FQNEAQ (reference sequence). The CDR3 bases are TGTGCCAGCAGCTTTATATCCCACGAGCAGTACTTC. Translated: CASSFISHEQYF. Complete variable domain (other parts from reference TRBV7-9 and TRBJ2-7): DTGVSQNPRHKITKRGQNVTFRCDPISEHNRLYWYRQTLGQGPEFLTYFQNEAQLEKSRLLSDRFSAERPKGSFSTLEIQRTEQGDSAMYLCASSFISHEQYFGPGTRLTVT.

The chain combines TRBV7-2 with TRBJ2-2; TRBD2 might be the D (6 bases). Germline assignment: CDR1 SGHTA and CDR2 FQGNSA. CDR3 length: 18 residues. V lost 5 bases and J lost 1, with 20 bases in between. This CDR3 is CASSRPRRGTKNTGELFF. In DNA form, the CDR3 reads TGTGCCAGCAGCCGTCCGCGTCGCGGGACCAAGAACACCGGGGAGCTGTTTTTT.

The chain uses TRBV28 and TRBJ2-5; D perhaps matches TRBD1 (6 bases). V shed 5 bases and J shed 4 bases, with 14 bases lying between them. There are 14 residues in the CDR3. The V gene's germline CDR1 is MDHEN and CDR2 SYDVKM. The CDR3 loop reads CASSPLWGRETQYF. As DNA, the CDR3 is TGTGCCAGCAGTCCATTGTGGGGGCGAGAGACCCAGTACTTC.

The J gene is TRBJ2-1, the V gene TRBV10-1; the D gene is possibly TRBD2 (6 bases). The germline V gene encodes CDR1 WNHNN and CDR2 SYGVQD (reference sequence). The CDR3 totals 14 residues. V shed 2 bases and J shed 4 bases, with 9 bases lying between them. The CDR3 loop is CASSEVEGYNEQFF. CDR3 DNA: TGCGCCAGCAGTGAGGTGGAGGGATACAATGAGCAGTTCTTC.

This clone was seen just once. The chain has TRBV27 and TRBJ2-7, with 9 bases lining up with TRBD1. V trimming: 2 bases; J trimming: 3 bases; junction bases outside the gene matches: 5. CDR3 length: 15 residues. Germline V gene data show CDR1 as MNHEY and CDR2 as SMNVEV (reference sequence). The CDR3 DNA sequence: TGTGCCAGCAGTTTAGGACAGGGGACGTTCTACGAGCAGTACTTC. It specifies CASSLGQGTFYEQYF.

J is TRBJ1-2 and V is TRBV25-1; the match to TRBD1 covers 9 bases. CDR1 is MGHDK and CDR2 is SYGVNS in the germline V gene. The CDR3 extends over 14 amino acids. The V and J ends lost 1 base and 4 bases, in that order; junction bases with no gene match: 1. The CDR3, as DNA: TGTGCCAGCAGTGAATGGGGACAGGGCTATGGCTACACCTTC. It is translated as CASSEWGQGYGYTF.

V gene TRBV7-9 combines with J gene TRBJ1-1; no firm D call. Trimming stripped 3 bases from V and 1 base from J, with 12 bases between. Looked up from germline, CDR1 is SEHNR and CDR2 is FQNEAQ (reference sequence). This CDR3 has 15 residues. The CDR3 bases are TGTGCCAGCAGCTTCGATCAAAACAGGAACACTGAAGCTTTCTTT. Protein sequence: CASSFDQNRNTEAFF.

V gene TRBV6-5 combines with J gene TRBJ2-5; 7 bases align to TRBD1. This CDR3 contains 15 residues. Trimming removed 5 bases from V and 7 bases from J; junction bases left unmatched: 13. Germline CDR1 and CDR2: MNHEY and SVGAGI. The CDR3 sequence is CASSPDRVRVRTQYF. Written as DNA, the CDR3 is TGTGCCAGCAGTCCCGACAGGGTCAGAGTGCGGACCCAGTACTTC.

The V call is TRBV4-2, the J call TRBJ1-1; perhaps TRBD1 as D (5 bases). The CDR3 length is 15 residues. V dropped 0 bases and J dropped 6 bases, with 14 bases sitting between them. From germline, CDR1 is LGHNA and CDR2 YNFKEQ. The DNA of the CDR3 is TGTGCCAGCAGCCAAGAAAGGGGCTGGGGCTCTGAAGCTTTCTTT. Translated: CASSQERGWGSEAFF.

The V call is TRBV23-1, the J call TRBJ1-1; D is uncertain. TRBV23-1 is annotated as an ORF whose role is uncertain. The germline V and J ends were trimmed by 10 bases and 0 bases, with 15 bases remaining between them. The CDR3 contains 14 residues. The CDR3 DNA reads TGCGCCACCAGACCGAAGATGATGAACACTGAAGCTTTCTTT. It specifies CATRPKMMNTEAFF.

This clone occurred many times. The genes are TRBV4-2 and TRBJ2-2; 12 bases match TRBD2. CDR1 is LGHNA, CDR2 YNFKEQ, per germline. The CDR3 contains 18 residues. The junction had 8 bases not matched to a gene; V was cut back by 4 bases and J by 2 bases. Written as DNA, the CDR3 is TGTGCCAGCAGCCCCCTGGCTAGCGGGAGGGCCAACACCGGGGAGCTGTTTTTT. It encodes CASSPLASGRANTGELFF.

The chain carries TRBV6-6 and TRBJ1-1; a weak D match, TRBD1 (6 bases). This CDR3 comprises 14 residues. V dropped 6 bases and J dropped 0 bases, with 11 bases sitting between them. Germline-derived CDR1 and CDR2 are MNHNY and SVGAGI (reference sequence). The CDR3 region has the DNA TGTGCCAGCAGGGGGGGACACCTGAACACTGAAGCTTTCTTT. Its protein is CASRGGHLNTEAFF.

This chain links TRBV6-4 with TRBJ2-1, with 10 bases identical to TRBD2. This CDR3 spans 14 amino acids. Germline V gives CDR1 MRHNA, CDR2 SNTAGT. V dropped 4 bases and J dropped 7; count of bases not matched to a gene: 4. CDR3 sequence reads: CASSVQREGNEQFF. DNA of the CDR3: TGTGCCAGCAGTGTGCAGCGGGAGGGGAATGAGCAGTTCTTC.

The genes are TRBV6-5 and TRBJ2-7; D not certain. Germline CDR1 MNHEY, CDR2 SVGAGI. The CDR3 length is 13 residues. With 7 bases removed from V and 4 bases from J, the gap between germline ends came to 14 bases. The CDR3 DNA reads TGTGCCAGCAAGATTGGCAGCTTATACGAGCAGTACTTC. It translates to CASKIGSLYEQYF.

The genes are TRBV29-1 and TRBJ2-7, with D possibly matching TRBD1 (6 bases). The CDR3 is made up of 15 amino acids. Between the trimmed V and J ends, which lost 5 bases and 3 bases, there was a span of 20 bases. CDR1 and CDR2 from the germline V gene are SQVTM and ANQGSEA. Written as DNA, the CDR3 is TGCAGCGTTACACCCTCAGACAGGCCGATCTACGAGCAGTACTTC. Residues: CSVTPSDRPIYEQYF.